These 16 T cell receptor beta chains share one sample of origin, sequenced in a study of blood T cell repertoires in COVID-19. Repertoires were generated with immunoSEQ multiplex PCR, while TCRdb's copy carries only in-frame clones and drops some. Among 200,000 to 300,000 clones, 86% were seen once, and the ten largest hold around 2.4%. The sequencing input was PBMCs or T cells enriched from blood (not recorded which). The receptors derive from a woman aged 18-29 years who had recovered from COVID-19.

Notes on this clone: Other nucleotide sequences from this sample produce the same CDR3. J is TRBJ2-7 and V is TRBV6-2 or TRBV6-3, with a tentative D call TRBD1 (6 bases). The CDR3 runs 13 residues. From germline, CDR1 is MNHEY and CDR2 SVGEGT. Trimming shortened V by 2 bases and J by 3 bases, and 8 bases separated the two germline ends. The CDR3 is CASSYDRSYEQYF. CDR3 in DNA: TGTGCCAGCAGTTACGACAGGAGCTACGAGCAGTACTTC.

This chain joins TRBV6-4 and TRBJ2-1, with 9 bases that match TRBD2. The trim removed 2 bases at V and 4 bases at J, leaving 3 bases unmatched. Germline V gene lookup returns CDR1 MRHNA and CDR2 SNTAGT. CDR3 length equals 15 residues. The CDR3 DNA reads TGTGCCAGCAGTGACCGAGCGGGGGGTTACAATGAGCAGTTCTTC. Translated: CASSDRAGGYNEQFF.

This chain links TRBV28 with TRBJ1-2; D might be TRBD1 (5 bases). The CDR3 loop spans 14 amino acids. Trimming stripped 4 bases from V and 4 bases from J, with 13 bases between. Germline V gene lookup returns CDR1 MDHEN and CDR2 SYDVKM. The DNA of the CDR3 is TGTGCCAGCAGTTCAAGGGGCGCCTTCTATGGCTACACCTTC. Translation gives CASSSRGAFYGYTF.

The chain carries TRBV9 and TRBJ1-2; 7 nucleotides match TRBD1. There are 15 residues in the CDR3. Germline V gives CDR1 SGDLS, CDR2 YYNGEE. The junction had 11 bases not matched to a gene; V was cut back by 0 bases and J by 9 bases. As DNA, the CDR3 is TGTGCCAGCAGCGTAGAGGGGGCCCGGAAAGGTAGCTACACCTTC. As protein: CASSVEGARKGSYTF.

The chain employs TRBV4-3 and TRBJ1-1; tentative D call: TRBD1 (5 bases). CDR1 and CDR2 (germline): LGHNA, YSLEER. Trimming took off 0 bases at V and 1 base at J, with 9 bases between the two ends. This CDR3 has 15 residues. CDR3 in amino acids: CASSQDRGSNTEAFF. DNA for the CDR3: TGCGCCAGCAGCCAAGATAGGGGCTCGAACACTGAAGCTTTCTTT.

The V and J genes are TRBV19 and TRBJ1-6; 7 positions match TRBD1. This CDR3 has 14 residues. V was clipped by 8 bases and J by 4 bases; unmatched bases: 5. Germline values: CDR1 LNHDA, CDR2 SQIVND (reference sequence). The CDR3 region is CASFNRGYNSPLHF. CDR3 nucleotide sequence: TGTGCCAGTTTTAACAGGGGTTATAATTCACCCCTCCACTTT. Based on the CDR3 plus reference TRBV19 and TRBJ1-6, the full variable domain is DGGITQSPKYLFRKEGQNVTLSCEQNLNHDAMYWYRQDPGQGLRLIYYSQIVNDFQKGDIAEGYSVSREKKESFPLTVTSAQKNPTAFYLCASFNRGYNSPLHFGNGTRLTVT.

The chain combines TRBV29-1 with TRBJ2-2; TRBD2 is a possible D gene (5 bases). Germline values: CDR1 SQVTM, CDR2 ANQGSEA. The ends were cut back, 4 bases at V and 1 base at J, with 13 bases in the middle. The CDR3 runs to 15 residues. For the CDR3, the DNA is TGCAGCGTTGGTTGGAGGAGCGGGAACACCGGGGAGCTGTTTTTT. It encodes CSVGWRSGNTGELFF.

The rearrangement joins TRBV30 to TRBJ2-1; no firm D call. In germline, CDR1 is GTSNPN, CDR2 SVGIG (reference sequence). The CDR3 extends over 14 amino acids. V lost 1 base, J lost 0 bases, and 7 bases lay in between. The CDR3 sequence: CAWSGSSSYNEQFF. The CDR3 nucleotides read TGTGCCTGGAGTGGCTCGAGCTCCTACAATGAGCAGTTCTTC.

The chain has TRBV29-1 and TRBJ2-3; 7 bases are shared with TRBD1. The CDR3 runs 15 residues. With 0 bases clipped from V and 2 bases from J, the junction kept 5 bases outside the gene matches. CDR1 is SQVTM, CDR2 ANQGSEA, per germline. CDR3 loop: CSVEDRGQLTDTQYF. The CDR3 DNA reads TGCAGCGTTGAAGATAGGGGACAGCTCACAGATACGCAGTATTTT.

The chain joins TRBV30 to TRBJ1-6, with D maybe TRBD1 (6 bases). The CDR3 covers 13 residues. Trimming left V 4 bases short and J 5 bases short, with 9 bases between. Germline assignment: CDR1 GTSNPN and CDR2 SVGIG (reference sequence). CDR3 sequence: CAWKQGNNSPLHF. In DNA form, the CDR3 reads TGTGCCTGGAAACAGGGCAATAATTCACCCCTCCACTTT.

The rearrangement joins TRBV28 to TRBJ2-7; no definite D call. The ends were cut back, 4 bases at V and 2 bases at J, with 9 bases in the middle. This CDR3 has 13 residues. Per germline, CDR1 MDHEN and CDR2 SYDVKM. The CDR3 DNA sequence: TGTGCCAGCAGTTCTCCAGGTGCCTACGAGCAGTACTTC. It yields the protein CASSSPGAYEQYF.

V gene TRBV19 combines with J gene TRBJ1-2; no definite D call. This CDR3 region has 20 residues. The V and J ends lost 5 bases and 6 bases respectively, with 34 bases between them. Germline lookup yields CDR1 LNHDA and CDR2 SQIVND (reference sequence). As DNA, the CDR3 is TGTGCCAGTAGTGCGCAGGATGACGTCAATCGAATGGCCTTAAAGGATGGCTACACCTTC. Its translation is CASSAQDDVNRMALKDGYTF.

The chain combines TRBV6-5 with TRBJ2-1, with 9 bases aligning to TRBD2. Per germline, CDR1 MNHEY and CDR2 SVGAGI. There are 15 residues in the CDR3. V trimming: 5 bases; J trimming: 4 bases; junction bases outside the gene matches: 6. The CDR3 region is CASSIRTSAYNEQFF. The CDR3 DNA sequence: TGTGCCAGCAGTATTCGGACTAGCGCTTACAATGAGCAGTTCTTC.

The genes are TRBV13 and TRBJ2-3; D gene ambiguous. CDR1 PRHDT and CDR2 FYEKMQ come from the germline V gene (reference sequence). The CDR3 has 14 residues. V was trimmed by 2 bases and J by 0 bases, leaving 6 bases between them. In nucleotides, the CDR3 is TGTGCCAGCAGCTTATTACTGAGCACAGATACGCAGTATTTT. This translates into CASSLLLSTDTQYF.

A remark on this clone: This same CDR3 is encoded by further DNA sequences in the sample. This chain links TRBV27 with TRBJ2-7; D perhaps matches TRBD1 (5 bases). The germline CDR1 and CDR2 sequences are MNHEY and SMNVEV (reference sequence). This CDR3 contains 14 residues. V shed 9 bases and J shed 2 bases, with 17 bases lying between them. CDR3: CASSVTDPTYEQYF. For the CDR3, the DNA is TGTGCCAGTAGTGTGACAGATCCGACCTACGAGCAGTACTTC.

The rearrangement links TRBV7-8 to TRBJ2-3; TRBD2 agrees at 11 bases. Trimming cost V 5 bases and J 2 bases; bases outside gene matches: 9. The V gene's germline CDR1 is SGHVS and CDR2 FQNEAQ. This CDR3 spans 17 amino acids. The chain's CDR3 is CASSEKIAGGITDTQYF. CDR3 DNA sequence: TGTGCCAGCAGCGAAAAAATAGCGGGGGGGATCACAGATACGCAGTATTTT. The full variable domain, completed using reference TRBV7-8 and TRBJ2-3, is GAGVSQSPRYKVAKRGQDVALRCDPISGHVSLFWYQQALGQGPEFLTYFQNEAQLDKSGLPSDRFFAERPEGSVSTLKIQRTQQEDSAVYLCASSEKIAGGITDTQYFGPGTRLTVL.